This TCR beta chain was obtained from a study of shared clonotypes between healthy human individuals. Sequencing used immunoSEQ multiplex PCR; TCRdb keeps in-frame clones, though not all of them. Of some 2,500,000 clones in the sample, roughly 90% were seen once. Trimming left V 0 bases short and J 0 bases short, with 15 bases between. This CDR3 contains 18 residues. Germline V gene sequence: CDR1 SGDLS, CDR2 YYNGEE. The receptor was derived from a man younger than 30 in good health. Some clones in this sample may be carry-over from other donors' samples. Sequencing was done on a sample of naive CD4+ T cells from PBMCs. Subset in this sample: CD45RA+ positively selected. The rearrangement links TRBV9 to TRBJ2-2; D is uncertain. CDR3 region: CASSVVFEGFANTGELFF. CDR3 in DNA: TGTGCCAGCAGCGTAGTTTTCGAAGGGTTCGCGAACACCGGGGAGCTGTTTTTT.